The rows below give T cell receptor beta chains drawn from one sample of a study of T cells in tuberculosis. TCRdb's copy holds only in-frame clones and misses some; the assay was immunoSEQ multiplex PCR. Of around 49,000 clones listed, over 90% were seen once; the top ten hold more than 1.3%. The starting material was PBMCs, obtained at tuberculosis diagnosis. The receptors originated from an adult with tuberculosis. CDR3s include the opening cysteine and the closing phenylalanine or tryptophan. A D gene is named only where the DNA matches it firmly. Rows give clone size only sometimes, using once, few, many, or a class for an expanded clone.

v_gene	d_gene	abundance	j_gene	CDR3nt	CDR3aa
TRBV27	NA	NA	TRBJ2-3	TGTGCCAGCAGTACCTCCAGGGTTAGCACAGATACGCAGTATTTT	CASSTSRVSTDTQYF
TRBV5-6	NA	NA	TRBJ2-7	TGTGCCAGCAGCTTATACGGGTACTACGAGCAGTACTTC	CASSLYGYYEQYF
TRBV27	TRBD2	NA	TRBJ2-1	TGTGCCAGCAGTTCCCCGGAGCGGGAGGCCCACAATGAGCAGTTCTTC	CASSSPEREAHNEQFF
TRBV4-3	NA	NA	TRBJ1-2	TGCGCCAGCAGCCAAGACACCGGGTTCGACTATGGCTACACCTTC	CASSQDTGFDYGYTF
TRBV5-1	TRBD1	NA	TRBJ2-7	TGCGCCAGCAGCTTGGGACAGGGGGCTGTGTACGAGCAGTACTTC	CASSLGQGAVYEQYF
TRBV4-1	TRBD1	NA	TRBJ1-5	TGCGCCAGCAGTCCTGGACAGGGAGTTGCTCAGCCCCAGCATTTT	CASSPGQGVAQPQHF
TRBV7-9	TRBD2	NA	TRBJ2-1	TGTGCCAGCAGCTTAGACAGCAGCGGGAACAATGAGCAGTTCTTC	CASSLDSSGNNEQFF
TRBV30	TRBD1	NA	TRBJ1-5	TGTGCCTGGAGCGATCGTATACAGGGGTTTTATCAGCCCCAGCATTTT	CAWSDRIQGFYQPQHF
TRBV25-1	TRBD1	NA	TRBJ1-5	TGTGCCAGCAGGGGACAGGGGTCGAATCAGCCCCAGCATTTT	CASRGQGSNQPQHF
TRBV25-1	NA	NA	TRBJ2-3	TGTGCCAGCAGTGACGCGGGATTATATACGCAGTATTTT	CASSDAGLYTQYF
TRBV27	TRBD1	NA	TRBJ2-3	TGTGCCAGCAGTGGGGACAGGGGGGTCACAGATACGCAGTATTTT	CASSGDRGVTDTQYF
TRBV11-2	TRBD1	NA	TRBJ2-2	TGTGCCAGCAGCTTAGGGGGACAGGGGGCGCGAACCGGGGAGCTGTTTTTT	CASSLGGQGARTGELFF
TRBV5-1	NA	NA	TRBJ2-1	TGCGCCAGCAGCTCGACAGATTACAATGAGCAGTTCTTC	CASSSTDYNEQFF
TRBV6-6	NA	once	TRBJ1-2	TGTGCCAGCAGTGTGACAGAATTTGATGGCTACACCTTC	CASSVTEFDGYTF
TRBV5-4	NA	NA	TRBJ2-7	TGTGCCAGCAGCCCCCGTATGGGGGCCGGCGAGCAGTACTTC	CASSPRMGAGEQYF
TRBV6-5	NA	NA	TRBJ1-2	TGTGCCACTCGACTGATCGGCTACACCTTC	CATRLIGYTF
TRBV4-1	NA	NA	TRBJ2-2	TGCGCCAGCAGCCAAGACGGCGGCCGAAACACCGGGGAGCTGTTTTTT	CASSQDGGRNTGELFF
TRBV7-7	NA	NA	TRBJ2-1	TGTGCTAGCAGCTTAGAGGTTGCAGGTGAGCAGTTCTTC	CASSLEVAGEQFF
TRBV10-3	NA	NA	TRBJ1-1	TGTGCCATCAGTGAGGGAGTAGGACAGAAAGCTTTCTTT	CAISEGVGQKAFF
TRBV6-6	NA	NA	TRBJ2-3	TGTGCCAGCAGCCATCCTGTTCTAACAGCTGTGGATACGCAGTATTTT	CASSHPVLTAVDTQYF
TRBV6-1	NA	NA	TRBJ1-3	TGTGCCAGCAGTGTCAGGCGTTCCTCTGGAAACACCATATATTTT	CASSVRRSSGNTIYF
TRBV4-1	TRBD2	NA	TRBJ2-7	TGCGCCAGCAGCCCCACACTAGCGGGAGGGCCCCTCGAGCAGTACTTC	CASSPTLAGGPLEQYF
TRBV5-5	NA	NA	TRBJ2-7	TGTGCCAGCAGCTTCTCGGACAGAACCGACTACGAGCAGTACTTC	CASSFSDRTDYEQYF
TRBV19	TRBD1	NA	TRBJ2-2	TGTGCCAGTAGGACAGGGTTTGCGGAGCTGTTTTTT	CASRTGFAELFF
TRBV10-3	TRBD1	NA	TRBJ1-2	TGTGCCATCAGTGAGCAGCGGACAGGGCTTCATGGCTACACCTTC	CAISEQRTGLHGYTF
TRBV6-1	NA	once	TRBJ2-1	TGTGCCAGCAGCGGCGGAGGCACCTACAATGAGCAGTTCTTC	CASSGGGTYNEQFF
TRBV28	NA	NA	TRBJ1-3	TGTGCCAGCAGGGCATACCGGGACAACTCTGGAAACACCATATATTTT	CASRAYRDNSGNTIYF
TRBV2	TRBD1	NA	TRBJ2-7	TGTGCCACCGGGGACAGGGGGTACGAGCAGTACTTC	CATGDRGYEQYF
TRBV28	NA	NA	TRBJ1-5	TGTGCCAGCCAGGGTTACGCGGATCAGCCCCAGCATTTT	CASQGYADQPQHF
TRBV15	NA	NA	TRBJ2-1	TGTGCCACCAGCAGAGGGGGCACTTTGGGGCACAATGAGCAGTTCTTC	CATSRGGTLGHNEQFF
TRBV4-3	TRBD1	NA	TRBJ2-4	TGCGCCAGCAGCCAAGAGTGGACAGGGGGGTGGAACATTCAGTACTTC	CASSQEWTGGWNIQYF
TRBV7-9	TRBD1	NA	TRBJ1-1	TGTGCCAGCAGCTTATTCCGGGACAGTAACACTGAAGCTTTCTTT	CASSLFRDSNTEAFF
TRBV7-8	TRBD2	once	TRBJ2-1	TGTGCCAGCAGCTTAGCGCGGCTAGCGGTCTACAATGAGCAGTTCTTC	CASSLARLAVYNEQFF
TRBV4-2	NA	NA	TRBJ2-7	TGTGCCAGCAGCCGAAACAGGGACCCCTACGAGCAGTACTTC	CASSRNRDPYEQYF
TRBV7-2	TRBD2	NA	TRBJ2-7	TGTGCCAGCAGCTTAGGACTAGCGGGCCTACGAGGGCAGTACTTC	CASSLGLAGLRGQYF
TRBV4-1	TRBD1	once	TRBJ2-2	TGCGCCAGCAGCGACAGGGGGAACACCGGGGAGCTGTTTTTT	CASSDRGNTGELFF
TRBV19	TRBD2	NA	TRBJ2-4	TGTGCCAGTAGTGCACTAGCGGGAGTGGCCAAAAACATTCAGTACTTC	CASSALAGVAKNIQYF
TRBV5-1	NA	NA	TRBJ2-7	TGCGCCAGCAGCTTGGGCGGCTTAGCGTGGGAGCAGTACTTC	CASSLGGLAWEQYF
TRBV30	NA	NA	TRBJ1-1	TGTGCCTGGAGGGATCGGAGGAACACTGAAGCTTTCTTT	CAWRDRRNTEAFF
TRBV4-3	TRBD1	NA	TRBJ1-1	TGCGCCAGCAGCCAAGATGAGGGGGCCTCGAACACTGAAGCTTTCTTT	CASSQDEGASNTEAFF
TRBV10-3	TRBD1	NA	TRBJ2-7	TGTGCCATCATTCCCAGGGGGGACAGGCGAGGCTCCTACGAGCAGTACTTC	CAIIPRGDRRGSYEQYF
TRBV5-1	TRBD2	once	TRBJ2-7	TGCGCCAGCCATAGCGGGAGCTTGAGGGACGAGCAGTACTTC	CASHSGSLRDEQYF
TRBV6-5	NA	NA	TRBJ1-2	TGTGCCAGCAGCTACAACGGACAGCCTAACTATGGCTACACCTTC	CASSYNGQPNYGYTF
TRBV29-1	TRBD2	once	TRBJ2-5	TGCAGCGTTGAAGATCGATCTAGCGGACAAGAGACCCAGTACTTC	CSVEDRSSGQETQYF
TRBV11-2	TRBD1	NA	TRBJ2-7	TGTGCCAGCAGCCCTAGGGGGCGGCGCAGCTCCTACGAGCAGTACTTC	CASSPRGRRSSYEQYF
TRBV14	TRBD1	NA	TRBJ1-2	TGTGCCAGCAGCCAATACAGGGGGCCGTATGGCTACACCTTC	CASSQYRGPYGYTF
TRBV7-2	TRBD2	NA	TRBJ2-1	TGTGCCAGCAGCTCGACCGGACTAGCGGTCAACAATGAGCAGTTCTTC	CASSSTGLAVNNEQFF
TRBV18	NA	NA	TRBJ2-7	TGTGCCAGCTCCGGGCAGGGGCCAACCTTCTACGAGCAGTACTTC	CASSGQGPTFYEQYF
TRBV7-9	TRBD1	NA	TRBJ2-3	TGTGCCAGCAGCCATCTAAGGACAGGGGGCATGTGGACAGATACGCAGTATTTT	CASSHLRTGGMWTDTQYF
TRBV9	TRBD2	NA	TRBJ2-5	TGTGCCAGCAGCGTAGGGACTAGCGGACAAGAGACCCAGTACTTC	CASSVGTSGQETQYF
TRBV10-3	NA	NA	TRBJ1-1	TGTGCCATCAGTGAGTCGAAGGGGCCGAACACTGAAGCTTTCTTT	CAISESKGPNTEAFF
TRBV25-1	TRBD1	NA	TRBJ2-2	TGTGCCAGCAGTCCTAGGGAGACAGGGCGGTTGTTTTTT	CASSPRETGRLFF
TRBV23-1	TRBD1	once	TRBJ1-2	TGCGCCAGCTACCGGGACAGGTGTGGTTATGGCTACACCTTC	CASYRDRCGYGYTF
TRBV19	NA	NA	TRBJ1-6	TGTGCCAGTGCTCCATCAGGGGTGTCGTATTCACCCCTCCACTTT	CASAPSGVSYSPLHF
TRBV7-8	NA	NA	TRBJ2-7	TGTGCCAGCAGCTCGACTCGCTCCGGGGAGCAGTACTTC	CASSSTRSGEQYF
TRBV4-3	TRBD2	NA	TRBJ2-5	TGCGCCAGCAGCCAAGATCCTGGCGGGAGGGCCGGAGAGACCCAGTACTTC	CASSQDPGGRAGETQYF
TRBV5-4	TRBD1	NA	TRBJ1-2	TGTGCCAGCAGCCCACAGGGACAGCTGAACTATGGCTACACCTTC	CASSPQGQLNYGYTF
TRBV7-9	NA	NA	TRBJ2-6	TGTGCCAGCAGCTTAGCGAGGGCATGGGGTACTGGGGCCAACGTCCTGACTTTC	CASSLARAWGTGANVLTF
TRBV11-2	NA	NA	TRBJ2-1	TGTGCCAGCAGCTTCCGGGGTCTGAGCTCCTACAATGAGCAGTTCTTC	CASSFRGLSSYNEQFF
TRBV9	TRBD1	NA	TRBJ1-1	TGTGCCAGCAGCTCCCAAAGGACAGGGACTGAAGCTTTCTTT	CASSSQRTGTEAFF